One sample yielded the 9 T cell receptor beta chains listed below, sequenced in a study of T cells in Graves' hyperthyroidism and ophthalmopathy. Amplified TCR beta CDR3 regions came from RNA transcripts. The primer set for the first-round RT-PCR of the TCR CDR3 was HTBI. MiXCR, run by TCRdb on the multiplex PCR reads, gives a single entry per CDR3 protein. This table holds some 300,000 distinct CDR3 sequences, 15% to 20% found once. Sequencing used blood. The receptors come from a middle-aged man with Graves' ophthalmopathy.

CDR3: CAISAGGALSTEAFF. In DNA form, the CDR3 reads TGTGCCATCAGTGCAGGGGGCGCGTTGAGCACTGAAGCTTTCTTT. This chain links TRBV10-3 with TRBJ1-1; 8 nucleotides match TRBD1. Looked up from germline, CDR1 is ENHRY and CDR2 is SYGVKD. The CDR3 consists of 15 residues. Trimming took 4 bases from V and 4 from J; bases not matched to a gene: 8.

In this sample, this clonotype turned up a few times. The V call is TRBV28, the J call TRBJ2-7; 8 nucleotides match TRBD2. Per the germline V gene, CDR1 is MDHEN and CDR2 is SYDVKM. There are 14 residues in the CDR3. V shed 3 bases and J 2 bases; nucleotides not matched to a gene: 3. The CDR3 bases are TGTGCCAGCAGTTTCCTAGCGGGCACCTACGAGCAGTACTTC. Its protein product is CASSFLAGTYEQYF.

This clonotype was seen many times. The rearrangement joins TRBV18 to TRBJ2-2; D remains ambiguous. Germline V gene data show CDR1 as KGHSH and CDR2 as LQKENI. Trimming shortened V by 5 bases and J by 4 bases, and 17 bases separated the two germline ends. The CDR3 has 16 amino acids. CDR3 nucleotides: TGTGCCAGCTCATCCTCTAGACTTTCGAGCACCGGGGAGCTGTTTTTT. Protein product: CASSSSRLSSTGELFF.

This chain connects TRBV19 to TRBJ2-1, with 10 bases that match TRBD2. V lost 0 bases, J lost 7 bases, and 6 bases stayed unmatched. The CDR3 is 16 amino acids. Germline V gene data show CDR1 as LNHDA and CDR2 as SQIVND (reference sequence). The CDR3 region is CASSIDMASGRNEQFF. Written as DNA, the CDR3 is TGTGCCAGTAGTATAGATATGGCTAGCGGGAGAAATGAGCAGTTCTTC.

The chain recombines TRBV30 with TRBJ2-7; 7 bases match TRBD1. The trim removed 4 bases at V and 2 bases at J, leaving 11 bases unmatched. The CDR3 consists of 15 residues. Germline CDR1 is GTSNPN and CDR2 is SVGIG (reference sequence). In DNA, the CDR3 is TGTGCCTGGAACCCAGTTGGACAGGCCGCCTACGAGCAGTACTTC. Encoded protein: CAWNPVGQAAYEQYF.

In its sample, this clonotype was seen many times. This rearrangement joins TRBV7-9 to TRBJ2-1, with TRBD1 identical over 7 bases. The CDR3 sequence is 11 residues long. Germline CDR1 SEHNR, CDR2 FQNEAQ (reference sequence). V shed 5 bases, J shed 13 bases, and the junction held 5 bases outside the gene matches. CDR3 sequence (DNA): TGTGCCAGCAGCACCCGGGACAGTCAGTTCTTC. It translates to CASSTRDSQFF.

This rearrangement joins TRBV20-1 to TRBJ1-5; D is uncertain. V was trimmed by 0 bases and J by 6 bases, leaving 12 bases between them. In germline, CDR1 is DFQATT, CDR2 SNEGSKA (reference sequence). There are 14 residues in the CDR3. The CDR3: CSAREGGGGQPQHF. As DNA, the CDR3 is TGCAGTGCTAGAGAGGGCGGAGGAGGTCAGCCCCAGCATTTT.

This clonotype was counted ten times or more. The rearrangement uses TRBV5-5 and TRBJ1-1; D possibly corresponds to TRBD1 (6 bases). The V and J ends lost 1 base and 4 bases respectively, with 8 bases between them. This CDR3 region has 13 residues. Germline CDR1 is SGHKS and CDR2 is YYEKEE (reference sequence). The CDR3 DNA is TGTGCCAGCAGCTTGTGGGACACCACTGAAGCTTTCTTT. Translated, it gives CASSLWDTTEAFF.

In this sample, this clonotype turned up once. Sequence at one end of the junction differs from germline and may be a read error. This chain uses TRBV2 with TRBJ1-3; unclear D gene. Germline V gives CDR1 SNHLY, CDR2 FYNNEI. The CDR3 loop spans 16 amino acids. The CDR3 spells CTSSEYNPGSGNTIYF. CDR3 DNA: TGTACCAGCAGTGAATATAACCCGGGGAGTGGAAACACCATATATTTT.